The next 18 T cell receptor beta chains were all read from a single sample in a study of blood T cell repertoires in COVID-19. The table came from immunoSEQ multiplex PCR; TCRdb's copy has only in-frame clones and leaves some out. The sample has over 55,000 clones; around 92% are singletons. Sequenced material: peripheral blood. Receptor source: a man aged 55 to 69 with acute or convalescent COVID-19.

The rearrangement uses TRBV7-3 and TRBJ2-1, with TRBD2 identical over 10 bases. The CDR3 runs 16 residues. Germline-derived CDR1 and CDR2 are SGHTA and FQGTGA. With 5 bases clipped from V and 6 bases from J, the junction kept 10 bases outside the gene matches. The CDR3 loop reads CASSERAGGPVNEQFF. The CDR3 nucleotides read TGTGCCAGCAGCGAAAGAGCGGGAGGGCCTGTCAATGAGCAGTTCTTC. Together with reference TRBV7-3 and TRBJ2-1, the CDR3 gives the full variable domain: GAGVSQTPSNKVTEKGKYVELRCDPISGHTALYWYRQSLGQGPEFLIYFQGTGAADDSGLPNDRFFAVRPEGSVSTLKIQRTERGDSAVYLCASSERAGGPVNEQFFGPGTRLTVL.

This chain uses TRBV10-3 with TRBJ2-5; possible D gene TRBD1, 6 bases. The V end lost 3 bases, the J end lost 3 bases, and 11 bases lay between the germline ends. The CDR3 covers 14 residues. CDR1 is ENHRY, CDR2 SYGVKD, per germline. The CDR3 region is CAISDRDKEETQYF. The CDR3 coding sequence is TGTGCCATCAGTGACCGGGACAAGGAAGAGACCCAGTACTTC.

This chain connects TRBV2 to TRBJ1-1; 7 bases match TRBD1. J gave up 3 bases and V 7 bases, and 5 bases lay outside the gene matches. The CDR3 runs 13 residues. Germline V gene data show CDR1 as SNHLY and CDR2 as FYNNEI. The CDR3 DNA reads TGTGCCAGCACGAACAGGGGATACACTGAAGCTTTCTTT. It specifies CASTNRGYTEAFF. The entire variable domain, with the rest obtained from reference TRBV2 and TRBJ1-1, is as follows: EPEVTQTPSHQVTQMGQEVILRCVPISNHLYFYWYRQILGQKVEFLVSFYNNEISEKSEIFDDQFSVERPDGSNFTLKIRSTKLEDSAMYFCASTNRGYTEAFFGQGTRLTVV.

In this sample, this clone turned up once. This sequence joins TRBV10-3 and TRBJ2-1; TRBD2 aligns across 16 bases. CDR1 ENHRY and CDR2 SYGVKD come from the germline V gene. There are 18 residues in the CDR3. Germline trimming cut 10 bases from V and 7 bases from J; bases unmatched to any gene: 16. CDR3 amino acids: CATKGTSGRARRGNEQFF. DNA of the CDR3: TGTGCCACGAAAGGGACTAGCGGGAGGGCCAGGCGCGGGAATGAGCAGTTCTTC.

The CDR3 DNA reads TGTGCCAGCAGCCAAGACAGGGGTCAGCCCCAGCATTTT. Translating gives CASSQDRGQPQHF. This chain uses TRBV3-1 (or the pseudogene TRBV3-2) with TRBJ1-5; possibly TRBD1 for D (6 bases). The CDR3 is 13 residues long. CDR1 is LGHDT, CDR2 YNNKEL, per germline (reference sequence). V shed 0 bases and J shed 6 bases, with 6 bases lying between them.

The V gene is TRBV6-6, the J gene TRBJ1-4; TRBD1 is a possible D gene (5 bases). Germline loops: CDR1 MNHNY, CDR2 SVGAGI (reference sequence). CDR3 length: 13 amino acids. V lost 2 bases and J lost 8, with 9 bases in between. The CDR3 here is CASSYRAGEKLFF. The CDR3, as DNA: TGTGCCAGCAGTTACAGAGCAGGGGAAAAACTGTTTTTT.

V usage is TRBV7-6 and J usage is TRBJ1-1, with 9 bases that match TRBD1. Germline V lookup: CDR1 SGHVS, CDR2 FNYEAQ. The CDR3 runs 14 residues. V lost 5 bases, J lost 1 base, and 2 bases stayed unmatched. For the CDR3, the DNA is TGTGCCAGCAGCCCGGGACAGGGGAACACTGAAGCTTTCTTT. It encodes CASSPGQGNTEAFF.

This sequence joins TRBV3-1 (or the pseudogene TRBV3-2) and TRBJ1-1; perhaps TRBD1 as D (5 bases). Germline CDR1 reads LGHDT; CDR2 reads YNNKEL (reference sequence). Trimming took off 4 bases at V and 10 bases at J, with 16 bases between the two ends. The CDR3 covers 13 residues. CDR3 protein: CASSPNPGGGAFF. The CDR3 nucleotides read TGTGCCAGCAGCCCCAACCCGGGCGGGGGAGCTTTCTTT.

The rearrangement links TRBV19 to TRBJ2-5, with D uncertain. V was pared by 3 bases and J by 7 bases, with 15 bases between. This CDR3 comprises 14 residues. CDR1 and CDR2 (germline): LNHDA, SQIVND (reference sequence). DNA for the CDR3: TGTGCCAGTAGTATGGTTTCCGGGTACGGGACCCAGTACTTC. Translation: CASSMVSGYGTQYF. The full variable domain, rest sourced from reference TRBV19 and TRBJ2-5, is DGGITQSPKYLFRKEGQNVTLSCEQNLNHDAMYWYRQDPGQGLRLIYYSQIVNDFQKGDIAEGYSVSREKKESFPLTVTSAQKNPTAFYLCASSMVSGYGTQYFGPGTRLLVL.

This sequence joins TRBV19 and TRBJ2-3, with D perhaps matching TRBD2 (6 bases). V was shortened by 6 bases and J by 1 base, with 8 bases between the two germline ends. The CDR3 consists of 13 residues. Germline V gives CDR1 LNHDA, CDR2 SQIVND (reference sequence). This chain's CDR3 is CASRRLGTDTQYF. The CDR3 bases are TGTGCCAGTAGGCGACTAGGCACAGATACGCAGTATTTT.

About this clone itself: The identical CDR3 is also encoded by other nucleotide sequences in the sample. The V gene is TRBV28, the J gene TRBJ2-7; 7 nucleotides match TRBD2. After removal of 6 bases from V and 0 bases from J, the junction contained 8 bases not matched to a gene. Germline values: CDR1 MDHEN, CDR2 SYDVKM. The CDR3 spans 15 residues. The CDR3 nucleotides read TGTGCCAGCAGCCCCCGGGGAGGGAGCTCCTACGAGCAGTACTTC. This gives the protein CASSPRGGSSYEQYF.

This rearrangement joins TRBV6-1 to TRBJ1-5; the D is unclear. Germline V gene sequence: CDR1 MNHNS, CDR2 SASEGT. With 0 bases removed from V and 3 bases from J, the gap between germline ends came to 3 bases. This CDR3 has 13 amino acids. CDR3 protein: CASSEAFNQPQHF. CDR3 coding DNA: TGTGCCAGCAGTGAAGCCTTCAATCAGCCCCAGCATTTT.

This clone was seen once. The rearrangement joins TRBV18 to TRBJ2-5; TRBD1 agrees at 7 bases. This CDR3 has 14 residues. V trimming: 5 bases; J trimming: 4 bases; junction bases outside the gene matches: 7. CDR1 KGHSH and CDR2 LQKENI come from the germline V gene. The CDR3 here is CASSVAGGRETQYF. In DNA, the CDR3 is TGTGCCAGCTCAGTGGCAGGGGGTAGAGAGACCCAGTACTTC.

The V call is TRBV6-5, the J call TRBJ1-3; possible D gene TRBD1, 6 bases. Per germline, CDR1 MNHEY and CDR2 SVGAGI. This CDR3 has 14 amino acids. Trimming removed 11 bases at V and 0 bases at J, with 14 bases between. The CDR3 sequence is CAVRQDHSGNTIYF. In nucleotides, the CDR3 is TGTGCCGTACGACAGGACCACTCTGGAAACACCATATATTTT.

This chain links TRBV6-5 with TRBJ2-5; TRBD2 is a possible D gene (5 bases). The germline V gene encodes CDR1 MNHEY and CDR2 SVGAGI. V was pared by 2 bases and J by 5 bases, with 9 bases between. CDR3 length: 13 residues. The CDR3 nucleotides read TGTGCCAGCAGTTACGGCCGAGGGGAGACCCAGTACTTC. Translated, it gives CASSYGRGETQYF.

This chain joins TRBV3-1 (or the pseudogene TRBV3-2) and TRBJ1-1, with 12 positions matching TRBD1. The CDR3 has 18 amino acids. The germline CDR1 and CDR2 sequences are LGHDT and YNNKEL (reference sequence). The V and J ends lost 1 base and 0 bases, in that order; junction bases with no gene match: 6. The CDR3 sequence is CASSQAGTGGFLNTEAFF. CDR3 coding DNA: TGTGCCAGCAGCCAAGCCGGGACAGGGGGCTTCTTGAACACTGAAGCTTTCTTT.

This chain connects TRBV3-1 (or the pseudogene TRBV3-2) to TRBJ2-1, with 11 bases fitting TRBD2. The J segment lost 6 bases and the V segment lost 0 bases, leaving 10 bases of the junction unmatched. Germline CDR1 is LGHDT and CDR2 is YNNKEL (reference sequence). This CDR3 is 18 amino acids long. CDR3 sequence: CASSQDRLAGGLLNEQFF. DNA of the CDR3: TGTGCCAGCAGCCAAGATCGGCTAGCGGGAGGCCTTCTCAATGAGCAGTTCTTC.

The rearrangement joins TRBV12-3 or TRBV12-4 to TRBJ1-2; a weak D match, TRBD1 (5 bases). Trimming cost V 6 bases and J 3 bases, with 11 bases left between them. The CDR3 is 13 amino acids. DNA for the CDR3: TGTGCCAGCAGGGCAGGGCCGCACTATGGCTACACCTTC. Protein sequence: CASRAGPHYGYTF.